This TCR beta chain came from a study of identical twins. Study results and limitations: The presence of invariant MAIT and iNKT cells could partly confound analyses of zero-insertion sequences. Beta clonotypes that were abundant in cord blood contained fewer insertions, a pattern absent from memory repertoires.

This CDR3 is 13 amino acids long. V lost 5 bases and J 6 bases, leaving 14 bases between the germline ends. CDR1 and CDR2 from the germline V gene are SGHDT and YYEEEE. TCRdb reanalysed the 5' RACE reads using MiXCR and keeps one entry per CDR3 protein. The sample includes roughly 250,000 distinct CDR3 sequences, more than 13% of them seen just once. On this clonotype itself: Antigen: not known.

Sequenced sample: memory (CD45RO+) T cells sorted from blood. This receptor was obtained from a woman between 18 and 29 years old in good health. V usage is TRBV5-6 and J usage is TRBJ1-1; no clear D gene. CDR3 amino acids: CASSLTGRAEAFF. The CDR3 DNA reads TGTGCCAGCAGTCTGACGGGGAGGGCTGAAGCTTTCTTT.